This TCR beta chain came from a study of blood T cell repertoires in COVID-19. Whole-study context: Italy, Spain and the United States were the sources of the convalescent and acute COVID-19 samples. In each case, the material was cDNA or gDNA derived from T cells, B-cell-depleted T cells, or PBMCs.

As handled by the study authors: For nucleated cells, counts were estimated from reference gene primer amplification. The protocol was immunoSEQ multiplex PCR, while the TCRdb copy is restricted to in-frame clones and leaves out a portion. V, J and clone size reflect that table, while D and trimming were determined from the DNA. The sample records about 140,000 clones, roughly four fifths being singletons. This CDR3 region has 18 residues. CDR1 and CDR2 from the germline V gene are SGDLS and YYNGEE. Trimming removed 0 bases from V and 0 bases from J, with 16 bases in between. Sequenced input: peripheral blood. The chain couples TRBV9 to TRBJ2-1; possibly TRBD2 for D (6 bases). This receptor was taken from a woman of 80 years or more in a cohort sampled during active or convalescent COVID-19. The CDR3 DNA reads TGTGCCAGCAGCGTAGTAGGGACTCAGTTGAGCTCCTACAATGAGCAGTTCTTC. The encoded protein is CASSVVGTQLSSYNEQFF.